A selection of T cell receptor beta chains follows, all from one sample in a study of tumor and adjacent non-tumor tissue in lung cancer. From the multiplex PCR reads, TCRdb called clonotypes with MiXCR, one entry per CDR3 protein. In the table there are under 150,000 distinct CDR3 sequences, approximately 70% of which are singletons. The sequencing sample was made of lung tumor tissue. Source of these receptors: a man aged 55 to 70 with small cell lung cancer. CDR3s leave out the opening cysteine and the closing phenylalanine or tryptophan. D genes are given only for firm matches. Size is stated for part of the rows, as once, few or many counts, or as a class when the clone is expanded.

clone_size	j_call	cdr3_length	d_call	v_call	cdr3_aa
once	TRBJ2-5	13	.	TRBV12-3/TRBV12-4	ASSPTSGVMETQY
.	TRBJ2-3	10	.	TRBV20-1	SAEGLGDTQY
.	TRBJ2-7	11	.	TRBV5-1	ASNPSGIYEQY
.	TRBJ1-6	12	.	TRBV5-5	ASSYMWSDSPLH
many	TRBJ1-2	11	TRBD1	TRBV20-1	SAPLGGQNGYT
few	TRBJ1-1	13	TRBD1	TRBV20-1	SVTDAGGGDTEAF
many	TRBJ1-2	9	TRBD1	TRBV20-1	SAGQGYGYT
.	TRBJ2-5	13	.	TRBV20-1	SAPDRMGVGETQY
many	TRBJ1-4	11	.	TRBV28	ASSPSGPWKLF
few	TRBJ1-6	14	TRBD1	TRBV6-5	ASSYRTGTGNSPLH
.	TRBJ2-5	12	.	TRBV11-2	VSSLVRGRETQY
few	TRBJ2-7	16	.	TRBV7-9	ASSVASDLTVTDYEQY
many	TRBJ1-5	13	.	TRBV20-1	SARGGTYSNQPQH
.	TRBJ2-7	13	.	TRBV11-1	ASSPTWGNQGEQY
.	TRBJ2-3	13	.	TRBV6-1	ANSEGGHSTDTQY
.	TRBJ1-2	11	.	TRBV6-1	ASSARTYYGYI
.	TRBJ1-5	12	.	TRBV24-1	ATNLGGPHQPQH
.	TRBJ2-3	12	TRBD2	TRBV6-5	ASRRGRKADTQY
many	TRBJ2-7	13	.	TRBV11-2	ASSPREGWTYEQY
.	TRBJ1-2	11	.	TRBV20-1	SVGPTGDYGYT